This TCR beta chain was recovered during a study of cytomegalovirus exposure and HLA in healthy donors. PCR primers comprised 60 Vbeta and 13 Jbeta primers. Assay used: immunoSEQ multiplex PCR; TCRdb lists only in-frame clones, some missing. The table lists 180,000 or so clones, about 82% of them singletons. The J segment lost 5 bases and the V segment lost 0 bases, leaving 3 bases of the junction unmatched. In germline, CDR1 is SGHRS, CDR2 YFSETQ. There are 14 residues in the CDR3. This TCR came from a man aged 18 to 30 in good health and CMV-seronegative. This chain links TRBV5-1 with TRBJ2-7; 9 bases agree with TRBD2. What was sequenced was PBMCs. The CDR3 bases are TGCGCCAGCAGCTTGGGGGGACTAGCTCACGAGCAGTACTTC. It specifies CASSLGGLAHEQYF.